This is a list of T cell receptor beta chains from one sample in a study of blood T cell repertoires in COVID-19. Sequencing was performed with immunoSEQ multiplex PCR; in TCRdb, only in-frame clones are kept and a portion is missing. The sample holds approximately 270,000 clones, around 89% seen once. The sample taken for sequencing was peripheral blood. The receptors stem from a man aged 25 to 45 with acute or convalescent COVID-19. CDR3s leave out the opening cysteine and the closing phenylalanine or tryptophan.

V | CDR3
TRBV7-2 | ASSSYAYSGNTIY
TRBV27 | ASSYRGPDQPQH
TRBV29-1 | SVGRHGGVNEKLF
TRBV7-3 | ASSLTGGPSSYEQY
TRBV18 | ASSRDDLGGEKLF
TRBV12-3/TRBV12-4 | ASSLQARGELF
TRBV11-3 | ASSYTGGVGDEQF
TRBV3-1/TRBV3-2 | ASSQPGRMNTEAF
TRBV7-2 | ASSSSRGGNQPQH
TRBV30 | AWSGKGLFPEAF
TRBV10-3 | ATGTGEKLF
TRBV20-1 | SASITQGQPQH
TRBV15 | ATSRDLRGELF
TRBV7-9 | ASSDGTGKVYEQY
TRBV5-1 | ASSPGQSYNEQF
TRBV30 | AWNRRGGSYEQY
TRBV5-1 | ASKKEGTDTQY
TRBV5-8 | ASWRGGGGQPQH
TRBV6-5 | ASRPPGSYGYT
TRBV6-5 | ASSRTRQPQH
TRBV7-9 | ASSSTGKEEKLF
TRBV27 | ASSLAGTITGRTGELF
TRBV5-1 | ASSLAGYTEAF
TRBV15 | ATNQRGQDEQY
TRBV21-1 | ASSKGQGVPVLSYNEQF
TRBV19 | ASSIDPGGTTGELF
TRBV4-2 | ASRNRDRVMEAF
TRBV7-8 | ASSLVSGRTYEQY
TRBV7-3 | ASSSNGHLTDTQY
TRBV7-6 | ASSSPYRSSYNEQF